The rows below give T cell receptor beta chains drawn from one sample of a study of CD8 T cell repertoires and HIV-1 epitope variants. Data came from immunoSEQ multiplex PCR; TCRdb stores just in-frame clones and leaves some out. The repertoire includes around 4,000 clones, 65% to 80% of them detected once, and roughly 48% sits in the top ten. Their recognized antigens are unknown. Sequencing used cultured CD8+ T cells derived from PBMCs. The receptors were sampled from a male donor with HIV. Both conserved end residues are part of each CDR3. D genes are given only for firm matches. The listing skips clone size in some rows; elsewhere it reads once, few, many or a size class.

CDR3: CASSKARPGTSGRVEQFF; DNA: TGTGCCAGCAGTAAAGCGAGACCCGGGACTAGCGGGAGGGTTGAGCAGTTCTTC; size: once; V: TRBV6-1; J: TRBJ2-1; D: TRBD2
CDR3: CASSFLTPQETQYF; DNA: TGTGCCAGCAGCTTCCTAACACCTCAAGAGACCCAGTACTTC; size: NA; V: TRBV5-4; J: TRBJ2-5; D: NA
CDR3: CASSPGGDYEQYF; DNA: TGTGCCAGCAGCCCGGGGGGGGACTACGAGCAGTACTTC; size: NA; V: TRBV16; J: TRBJ2-7; D: TRBD2
CDR3: CASSLHGGEETQYF; DNA: TGTGCCAGCAGCTTACACGGGGGCGAAGAGACCCAGTACTTC; size: NA; V: TRBV7-9; J: TRBJ2-5; D: NA
CDR3: CASSLDGASEQFF; DNA: TGTGCCAGCAGCTTAGACGGTGCCAGTGAGCAGTTCTTC; size: NA; V: TRBV7-3; J: TRBJ2-1; D: NA
CDR3: CASSSWTSGDTDTQYF; DNA: TGTGCCAGCAGTTCCTGGACTAGCGGGGACACAGATACGCAGTATTTT; size: NA; V: TRBV6-5; J: TRBJ2-3; D: TRBD2
CDR3: CASSQDPHIPSSYNEQFF; DNA: TGCGCCAGCAGCCAAGATCCCCATATCCCTAGCTCCTACAATGAGCAGTTCTTC; size: NA; V: TRBV4-1; J: TRBJ2-1; D: NA
CDR3: CASSLGSLEPQHF; DNA: TGTGCCAGCAGTTTAGGGAGCTTGGAGCCCCAGCATTTT; size: NA; V: TRBV27; J: TRBJ1-5; D: NA
CDR3: CASSIDLRGNTGELFF; DNA: TGTGCCAGTAGTATAGATCTTCGTGGGAACACCGGGGAGCTGTTTTTT; size: few; V: TRBV19; J: TRBJ2-2; D: NA
CDR3: CASSLEDREGTDTQYF; DNA: TGTGCCAGCAGCTTAGAGGACAGGGAAGGCACAGATACGCAGTATTTT; size: NA; V: TRBV11-2; J: TRBJ2-3; D: TRBD1
CDR3: CASSLAPGTEAFF; DNA: TGTGCCAGCAGCTTGGCCCCCGGGACTGAAGCTTTCTTT; size: NA; V: TRBV5-6; J: TRBJ1-1; D: NA
CDR3: CASSSGYEQYF; DNA: TGTGCCAGCAGCTCGGGGTACGAGCAGTACTTC; size: NA; V: TRBV5-4; J: TRBJ2-7; D: NA
CDR3: CSVDHWDRYNEQFF; DNA: TGCAGCGTTGACCACTGGGACAGGTACAATGAGCAGTTCTTC; size: NA; V: TRBV29-1; J: TRBJ2-1; D: TRBD1
CDR3: CASSSRSNRGNEQYF; DNA: TGTGCCAGCAGTTCCCGGAGCAACAGGGGGAACGAGCAGTACTTC; size: NA; V: TRBV25-1; J: TRBJ2-7; D: TRBD1
CDR3: CASSGQGDHEQYF; DNA: TGTGCCAGCAGTGGACAGGGCGATCACGAGCAGTACTTC; size: once; V: TRBV6-5; J: TRBJ2-7; D: TRBD1
CDR3: CASSIDSYEQYF; DNA: TGTGCCAGTAGTATAGACAGTTACGAGCAGTACTTC; size: NA; V: TRBV19; J: TRBJ2-7; D: NA
CDR3: CASSLGTLSSYEQYF; DNA: TGTGCCAGCAGCTTAGGGACATTGAGCTCCTACGAGCAGTACTTC; size: few; V: TRBV7-2; J: TRBJ2-7; D: NA
CDR3: CASSLSGQGGRETQYF; DNA: TGTGCCAGCAGTTTATCAGGACAGGGAGGACGAGAGACCCAGTACTTC; size: NA; V: TRBV28; J: TRBJ2-5; D: TRBD1
CDR3: CASSSRTGVAKNIQYF; DNA: TGTGCCAGCAGTTCCAGGACAGGGGTAGCCAAAAACATTCAGTACTTC; size: NA; V: TRBV27; J: TRBJ2-4; D: TRBD1
CDR3: CASSSRGDTGELFF; DNA: TGTGCCAGCAGTTCTAGGGGTGACACCGGGGAGCTGTTTTTT; size: NA; V: TRBV7-8; J: TRBJ2-2; D: NA
CDR3: CASSIGQGAIMQPQHF; DNA: TGTGCCAGTAGTATTGGACAGGGGGCGATCATGCAGCCCCAGCATTTT; size: NA; V: TRBV19; J: TRBJ1-5; D: TRBD1
CDR3: CASSFVSGTDEQYF; DNA: TGTGCCAGCAGTTTCGTATCAGGGACCGACGAGCAGTACTTC; size: NA; V: TRBV28; J: TRBJ2-7; D: NA
CDR3: CASSPIGRNEKLFF; DNA: TGTGCCAGCAGCCCAATCGGGCGTAATGAAAAACTGTTTTTT; size: few; V: TRBV7-3; J: TRBJ1-4; D: NA
CDR3: CASSYTGTGYNEQFF; DNA: TGTGCCAGCAGTTACACCGGGACAGGGTACAATGAGCAGTTCTTC; size: NA; V: TRBV28; J: TRBJ2-1; D: TRBD1
CDR3: CASSQETGRSAGANVLTF; DNA: TGTGCCAGCAGCCAAGAAACGGGGAGATCGGCTGGGGCCAACGTCCTGACTTTC; size: NA; V: TRBV14; J: TRBJ2-6; D: NA
CDR3: CASSPGTGAVQPQHF; DNA: TGTGCCAGCAGTCCCGGGACAGGGGCAGTTCAGCCCCAGCATTTT; size: NA; V: TRBV27; J: TRBJ1-5; D: TRBD1
CDR3: CASSLGLAGGYEQYF; DNA: TGTGCCAGCAGCTTAGGTCTAGCGGGAGGTTACGAGCAGTACTTC; size: NA; V: TRBV7-9; J: TRBJ2-7; D: TRBD2
CDR3: CASSYSAGGSEAFF; DNA: TGTGCCAGCAGTTACTCGGCAGGGGGCTCTGAAGCTTTCTTT; size: once; V: TRBV6-5; J: TRBJ1-1; D: TRBD1
CDR3: CASSLEAPGTGELFF; DNA: TGTGCCAGCAGTTTAGAGGCCCCAGGGACCGGGGAGCTGTTTTTT; size: NA; V: TRBV27; J: TRBJ2-2; D: NA
CDR3: CASSPAFGSEYYEQYF; DNA: TGTGCCAGCTCACCCGCCTTCGGGTCAGAATACTACGAGCAGTACTTC; size: few; V: TRBV18; J: TRBJ2-7; D: NA
CDR3: CASSPTSGKDTDTQYF; DNA: TGTGCCAGCAGCCCCACTAGCGGGAAAGATACAGATACGCAGTATTTT; size: NA; V: TRBV5-5; J: TRBJ2-3; D: TRBD2
CDR3: CASSPVGSSYEQYF; DNA: TGTGCCAGCAGTCCCGTGGGATCCTCCTACGAGCAGTACTTC; size: few; V: TRBV6-5; J: TRBJ2-7; D: NA
CDR3: CASSLGQGNEQYF; DNA: TGTGCCAGCAGCTTGGGACAGGGGAACGAGCAGTACTTC; size: NA; V: TRBV5-4; J: TRBJ2-7; D: TRBD1